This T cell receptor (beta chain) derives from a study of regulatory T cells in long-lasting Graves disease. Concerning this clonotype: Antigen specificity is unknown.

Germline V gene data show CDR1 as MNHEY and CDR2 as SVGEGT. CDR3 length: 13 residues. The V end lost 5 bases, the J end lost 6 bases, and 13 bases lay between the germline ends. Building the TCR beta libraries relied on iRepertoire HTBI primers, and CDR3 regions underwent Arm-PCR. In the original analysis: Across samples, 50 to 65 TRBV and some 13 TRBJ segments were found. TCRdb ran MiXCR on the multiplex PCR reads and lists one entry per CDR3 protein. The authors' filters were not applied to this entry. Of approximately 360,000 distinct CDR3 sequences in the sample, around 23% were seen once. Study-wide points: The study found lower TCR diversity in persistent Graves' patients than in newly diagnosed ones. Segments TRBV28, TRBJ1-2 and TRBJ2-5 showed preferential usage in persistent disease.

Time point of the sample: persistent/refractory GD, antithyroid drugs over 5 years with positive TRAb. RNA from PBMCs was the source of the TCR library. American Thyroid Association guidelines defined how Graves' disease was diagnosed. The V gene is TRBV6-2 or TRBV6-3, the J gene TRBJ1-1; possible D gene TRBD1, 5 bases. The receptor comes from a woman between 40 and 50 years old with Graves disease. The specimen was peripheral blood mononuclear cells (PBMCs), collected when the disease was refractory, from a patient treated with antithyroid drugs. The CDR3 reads CASSDLQGAEAFF. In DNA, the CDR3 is TGTGCCAGCAGTGATCTTCAGGGCGCTGAAGCTTTCTTT.